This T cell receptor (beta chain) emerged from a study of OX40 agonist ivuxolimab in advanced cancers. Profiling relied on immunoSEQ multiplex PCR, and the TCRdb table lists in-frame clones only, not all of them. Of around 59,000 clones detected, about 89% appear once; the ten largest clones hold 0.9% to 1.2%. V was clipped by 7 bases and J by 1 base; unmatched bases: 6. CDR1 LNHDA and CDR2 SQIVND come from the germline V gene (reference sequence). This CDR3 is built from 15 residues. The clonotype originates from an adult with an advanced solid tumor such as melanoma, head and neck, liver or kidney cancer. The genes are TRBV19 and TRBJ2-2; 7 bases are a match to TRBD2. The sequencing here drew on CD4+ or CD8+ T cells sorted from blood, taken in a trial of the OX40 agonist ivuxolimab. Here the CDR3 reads CASTETSENTGELFF. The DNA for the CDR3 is TGTGCCAGTACCGAAACTAGCGAGAACACCGGGGAGCTGTTTTTT.